The 23 T cell receptor beta chains below all came from one sample that was sequenced in a study of identical twins. MiXCR, run by TCRdb on the 5' RACE reads, gives a single entry per CDR3 protein. The profile shows some 660,000 distinct CDR3 sequences, under 9% of them singletons. These data also formed part of another study, on yellow fever vaccine responses in identical twins.

The source material was PBMCs. The receptors were gathered from a woman aged 18-35 years in good health.

The chain combines TRBV3-1 with TRBJ2-3, with a possible D match to TRBD2 (5 bases). V lost 3 bases to trimming and J lost 7 bases, with 11 bases between them. The CDR3 has 13 residues. The V gene's germline CDR1 is LGHDT and CDR2 YNNKEL (reference sequence). The DNA of the CDR3 is TGTGCCAGCAGCCAGCTAGCTGTTAATACGCAGTATTTT. Its translation: CASSQLAVNTQYF.

This clonotype was detected only a few times. V usage is TRBV14 and J usage is TRBJ2-7; D tentatively fits TRBD1 or TRBD2 (5 bases each). Germline V lookup: CDR1 SGHDN, CDR2 FVKESK. The CDR3 totals 16 residues. V lost 0 bases and J lost 1, with 13 bases in between. The CDR3 DNA sequence: TGTGCCAGCAGCCAAGAGGGACCCCGGGCATCCTACGAGCAGTACTTC. Amino acids: CASSQEGPRASYEQYF. The variable domain in full, with the rest retrieved from reference TRBV14 and TRBJ2-7, is EAGVTQFPSHSVIEKGQTVTLRCDPISGHDNLYWYRRVMGKEIKFLLHFVKESKQDESGMPNNRFLAERTGGTYSTLKVQPAELEDSGVYFCASSQEGPRASYEQYFGPGTRLTVT.

This chain joins TRBV6-1 and TRBJ2-5, with TRBD2 matching 9 bases. The V gene end was trimmed by 4 bases and the J gene end by 2 bases; junction bases not matched to a gene: 2. Per the germline V gene, CDR1 is MNHNS and CDR2 is SASEGT. The CDR3 is 14 amino acids. The CDR3 protein is CASSGLAEQETQYF. The CDR3 nucleotides read TGTGCCAGCAGTGGACTAGCGGAACAAGAGACCCAGTACTTC.

Many counts were recorded for this clonotype. This chain links TRBV29-1 with TRBJ2-5; 7 nucleotides agree with TRBD1. V lost 5 bases, J lost 4 bases, and 13 bases stayed unmatched. This CDR3 has 15 residues. CDR1 and CDR2 (germline): SQVTM, ANQGSEA. The CDR3 loop reads CSVPVAGGLVETQYF. For the CDR3, the DNA is TGCAGCGTTCCTGTGGCAGGGGGATTAGTAGAGACCCAGTACTTC. The full variable domain, completed using reference TRBV29-1 and TRBJ2-5, is SAVISQKPSRDICQRGTSLTIQCQVDSQVTMMFWYRQQPGQSLTLIATANQGSEATYESGFVIDKFPISRPNLTFSTLTVSNMSPEDSSIYLCSVPVAGGLVETQYFGPGTRLLVL.

This clonotype was seen a few times. The chain combines TRBV20-1 with TRBJ2-1; 10 positions agree with TRBD1. The J segment lost 9 bases and the V segment lost 3 bases, leaving 8 bases of the junction unmatched. This CDR3 has 14 residues. Germline V gene lookup returns CDR1 DFQATT and CDR2 SNEGSKA (reference sequence). The CDR3 DNA reads TGCAGTGCTAGCTCGGGACAGGGGATAAGTGAGCAGTTCTTC. Amino acid sequence: CSASSGQGISEQFF.

The table lists this clonotype with a few counts. J is TRBJ2-2 and V is TRBV12-3 or TRBV12-4, with 9 bases matching TRBD1. The CDR3 is 15 amino acids. The V segment lost 6 bases and the J segment 5 bases; nucleotides outside the gene matches: 7. The CDR3, as DNA: TGTGCCAGCAGCCTAACAGGGGGCCGAACCGGGGAGCTGTTTTTT. Translating gives CASSLTGGRTGELFF.

The chain combines TRBV6-5 with TRBJ1-1, with 11 positions matching TRBD1. Germline loops: CDR1 MNHEY, CDR2 SVGAGI. The ends lost 0 bases at V and 5 bases at J; junction bases unmatched: 8. CDR3 size: 17 residues. CDR3 DNA: TGTGCCAGCAGTTACTCGCCGGGACAGGGGGGGATTACTGAAGCTTTCTTT. The encoded protein is CASSYSPGQGGITEAFF.

The rearrangement uses TRBV5-1 and TRBJ2-5; 7 bases fit TRBD1. V shed 2 bases and J 5 bases; nucleotides not matched to a gene: 6. Germline V gene data show CDR1 as SGHRS and CDR2 as YFSETQ. This CDR3 is 14 amino acids long. Here the CDR3 reads CASSFGTAGETQYF. CDR3 DNA: TGCGCCAGCAGCTTCGGGACAGCAGGCGAGACCCAGTACTTC. Supplemented by reference TRBV5-1 and TRBJ2-5, the full variable domain reads KAGVTQTPRYLIKTRGQQVTLSCSPISGHRSVSWYQQTPGQGLQFLFEYFSETQRNKGNFPGRFSGRQFSNSRSEMNVSTLELGDSALYLCASSFGTAGETQYFGPGTRLLVL.

This clonotype was seen a few times. This chain connects TRBV4-1 to TRBJ2-2, with a tentative D call TRBD2 (5 bases). Germline lookup yields CDR1 MGHRA and CDR2 YSYEKL. Trimming cost V 1 base and J 1 base, with 7 bases left between them. The CDR3 spans 15 residues. CDR3 in amino acids: CASSQAGENTGELFF. DNA of the CDR3: TGCGCCAGCAGCCAAGCCGGGGAGAACACCGGGGAGCTGTTTTTT.

This clonotype has only a few counts. This chain links TRBV12-3 or TRBV12-4 with TRBJ2-1; 8 nucleotides line up with TRBD2. The CDR3 extends over 17 amino acids. With 3 bases clipped from V and 8 bases from J, the junction kept 15 bases outside the gene matches. This chain's CDR3 is CASSFRLAGPLGYEQFF. In DNA, the CDR3 is TGTGCCAGCAGTTTTCGGCTAGCGGGCCCCCTAGGTTATGAGCAGTTCTTC.

This clonotype was recorded many times. This chain uses TRBV29-1 with TRBJ1-1; D is undetermined. The CDR3 has 13 residues. Deletions cut 4 bases from V and 0 bases from J, with 9 bases between. Germline values: CDR1 SQVTM, CDR2 ANQGSEA. CDR3 DNA sequence: TGCAGCGTTGGTTTGGCGATGAACACTGAAGCTTTCTTT. Protein: CSVGLAMNTEAFF. Drawing the rest from reference TRBV29-1 and TRBJ1-1, the complete variable domain is SAVISQKPSRDICQRGTSLTIQCQVDSQVTMMFWYRQQPGQSLTLIATANQGSEATYESGFVIDKFPISRPNLTFSTLTVSNMSPEDSSIYLCSVGLAMNTEAFFGQGTRLTVV.

The chain joins TRBV5-1 to TRBJ2-5; 9 bases align to TRBD1. V dropped 3 bases and J dropped 4; count of bases not matched to a gene: 7. Germline V gene lookup returns CDR1 SGHRS and CDR2 YFSETQ. This CDR3 has 15 residues. The DNA for the CDR3 is TGCGCCAGCAGCTCACAGGGGGCGGGTGGAGAGACCCAGTACTTC. Translation gives CASSSQGAGGETQYF. Full variable domain (outside the CDR3, taken from reference TRBV5-1 and TRBJ2-5): KAGVTQTPRYLIKTRGQQVTLSCSPISGHRSVSWYQQTPGQGLQFLFEYFSETQRNKGNFPGRFSGRQFSNSRSEMNVSTLELGDSALYLCASSSQGAGGETQYFGPGTRLLVL.

The table lists this clonotype with a few counts. The rearrangement links TRBV2 to TRBJ2-7; TRBD2 agrees at 7 bases. Trimming took 0 bases from V and 3 from J; bases not matched to a gene: 5. This CDR3 is built from 15 residues. Germline V CDR1 and CDR2: SNHLY, FYNNEI. CDR3 residues: CASSEAGGGGYEQYF. For the CDR3, the DNA is TGTGCCAGCAGTGAAGCAGGTGGGGGGGGCTACGAGCAGTACTTC.

The rearrangement uses TRBV6-4 and TRBJ2-5; 14 nucleotides align to TRBD2. Germline loops: CDR1 MRHNA, CDR2 SNTAGT. The CDR3 has 23 residues. The trim removed 10 bases at V and 7 bases at J, leaving 35 bases unmatched. CDR3: CATTEWGTSGGDSNLNIMGTQYF. The DNA for the CDR3 is TGTGCCACCACCGAATGGGGGACTAGCGGGGGAGATTCTAACCTTAACATCATGGGGACCCAGTACTTC.

This clonotype appeared a few times. The J gene is TRBJ1-6, the V gene TRBV12-3 or TRBV12-4, with a weak D call TRBD1 (6 bases). The V and J ends lost 6 bases and 14 bases respectively, with 26 bases between them. The CDR3 is 16 residues long. CDR3 amino acids: CASRPRQTGPNEALHF. CDR3 in DNA: TGTGCCAGCAGGCCAAGGCAGACAGGTCCAAATGAGGCCCTCCACTTT.

A few counts support this clonotype. The V and J genes are TRBV5-5 and TRBJ2-7, with 8 positions matching TRBD1. Losses at the gene ends were 3 bases for V and 3 bases for J; bases not matched to a gene: 5. Germline V gene sequence: CDR1 SGHKS, CDR2 YYEKEE (reference sequence). This CDR3 contains 14 residues. CDR3 protein: CASSSGQAYYEQYF. CDR3 nucleotide sequence: TGTGCCAGCAGCTCGGGACAGGCGTACTACGAGCAGTACTTC.

The rearrangement uses TRBV6-1 and TRBJ2-7; a possible D gene is TRBD1 (5 bases). The germline V gene encodes CDR1 MNHNS and CDR2 SASEGT. The CDR3 runs 13 residues. V lost 7 bases and J 2 bases, leaving 12 bases between the germline ends. The CDR3 DNA reads as TGTGCCAGCATTCCAACAGGCACCTACGAGCAGTACTTC. Its protein is CASIPTGTYEQYF.

The chain uses TRBV27 and TRBJ2-5; 7 bases line up with TRBD2. Germline CDR1 and CDR2: MNHEY and SMNVEV (reference sequence). This CDR3 is built from 16 residues. The trim removed 4 bases at V and 2 bases at J, leaving 10 bases unmatched. The CDR3, as DNA: TGTGCCAGCAGTTCCTCCCGGGGAGGGAGGCAAGAGACCCAGTACTTC. This codes for CASSSSRGGRQETQYF.

The chain has TRBV29-1 and TRBJ2-7; TRBD1 matches at 7 bases. Trimming cost V 5 bases and J 5 bases; bases outside gene matches: 3. The CDR3 loop spans 11 amino acids. CDR1 SQVTM and CDR2 ANQGSEA come from the germline V gene. The CDR3 sequence is CSVRTGHEQYF. The CDR3 nucleotides read TGCAGCGTTCGGACAGGTCACGAGCAGTACTTC.

The sample holds a few counts of this clonotype. The V gene is TRBV7-9, the J gene TRBJ2-1; 7 positions match TRBD2. The ends lost 6 bases at V and 0 bases at J; junction bases unmatched: 8. Germline V gene lookup returns CDR1 SEHNR and CDR2 FQNEAQ (reference sequence). The CDR3 has 16 amino acids. The CDR3 nucleotides read TGTGCCAGCAGTATTGGGGGGGTAAGCTCCTACAATGAGCAGTTCTTC. It specifies CASSIGGVSSYNEQFF.

This clonotype was detected only a few times. The chain recombines TRBV29-1 with TRBJ2-1; D perhaps matches TRBD2 (6 bases). The CDR3 extends over 12 amino acids. V lost 8 bases, J lost 8 bases, and 16 bases lay in between. The V gene's germline CDR1 is SQVTM and CDR2 ANQGSEA. The CDR3 protein is CSTRDSEDEQFF. CDR3 DNA sequence: TGCAGCACCCGGGACTCGGAGGATGAGCAGTTCTTC.

This clonotype was observed a handful of times. This rearrangement joins TRBV19 to TRBJ2-1; 8 nucleotides agree with TRBD2. Germline lookup yields CDR1 LNHDA and CDR2 SQIVND (reference sequence). Unmatched junction bases numbered 6, after V lost 3 bases and J lost 2 bases. The CDR3 has 16 residues. The CDR3 DNA follows: TGTGCCAGTAGTATTTTCGGCGGGAGGACCTACAATGAGCAGTTCTTC. It is translated as CASSIFGGRTYNEQFF.

The chain uses TRBV7-2 and TRBJ2-2, with D possibly called TRBD1 or TRBD2 (5 bases each). V was cut by 9 bases and J by 0 bases, with 5 bases left in between. CDR3 size: 12 residues. Germline values: CDR1 SGHTA, CDR2 FQGNSA. The CDR3 reads CARGANTGELFF. The CDR3 DNA reads TGTGCCAGGGGGGCGAACACCGGGGAGCTGTTTTTT. Full variable domain (remainder filled in from reference TRBV7-2 and TRBJ2-2): GAGVSQSPSNKVTEKGKDVELRCDPISGHTALYWYRQSLGQGLEFLIYFQGNSAPDKSGLPSDRFSAERTGGSVSTLTIQRTQQEDSAVYLCARGANTGELFFGEGSRLTVL.